Below are 22 T cell receptor beta chains sequenced from a single sample in a study of blood T cells in healthy people across ages. A second about 7 to 11 cycle PCR used barcoded and J-beta primers. TCRdb analysed the 5' RACE reads with MiXCR anew, one entry per CDR3 protein. The sample shows around 600,000 distinct CDR3 sequences, less than 60% of them seen only once. The sample comprised blood. The receptors shown here come from a man older than 75 in good health.

This clonotype was seen more than once but under ten times. The rearrangement links TRBV20-1 to TRBJ1-4, with TRBD1 as a possible D gene (6 bases). The germline V and J ends were trimmed by 0 bases and 7 bases, with 15 bases remaining between them. The CDR3 loop spans 15 amino acids. Per germline, CDR1 DFQATT and CDR2 SNEGSKA (reference sequence). The CDR3 spells CSARDLGRGSEKLFF. The CDR3 DNA follows: TGCAGTGCTAGAGATCTCGGCAGGGGCAGTGAAAAACTGTTTTTT.

This clonotype was seen only a few times. The chain recombines TRBV7-2 with TRBJ2-4; D could derive from TRBD1 or TRBD2 (5 bases each). Trimming took 5 bases from V and 8 from J, leaving 13 bases between them. In germline, CDR1 is SGHTA, CDR2 FQGNSA. The CDR3 runs to 13 residues. The CDR3 reads CASSQTREHIQYF. The CDR3 bases are TGTGCCAGCAGCCAGACCAGGGAGCACATTCAGTACTTC. Full variable domain (rest looked up from reference TRBV7-2 and TRBJ2-4): GAGVSQSPSNKVTEKGKDVELRCDPISGHTALYWYRQSLGQGLEFLIYFQGNSAPDKSGLPSDRFSAERTGGSVSTLTIQRTQQEDSAVYLCASSQTREHIQYFGAGTRLSVL.

This clonotype was counted once. This chain connects TRBV20-1 to TRBJ2-3, with a tentative D call TRBD2 (6 bases). CDR3 size: 15 residues. V was pared by 1 base and J by 3 bases, with 14 bases between. CDR1 is DFQATT and CDR2 is SNEGSKA in the germline V gene (reference sequence). The CDR3 loop reads CSARGPGRRTDTQYF. The CDR3 nucleotides are TGCAGTGCTAGAGGCCCAGGGAGGCGGACAGATACGCAGTATTTT.

The genes are TRBV5-1 and TRBJ2-7; TRBD1 matches 8 bases. Germline lookup yields CDR1 SGHRS and CDR2 YFSETQ. This CDR3 region has 14 residues. Unmatched junction bases numbered 7, after V lost 6 bases and J lost 2 bases. CDR3: CASNTGGRTYEQYF. The CDR3 DNA sequence: TGCGCCAGCAATACAGGGGGTCGGACCTACGAGCAGTACTTC.

This clonotype came up many times. This rearrangement joins TRBV6-6 to TRBJ2-3; TRBD1 might be the D (5 bases). Germline V gives CDR1 MNHNY, CDR2 SVGAGI (reference sequence). The CDR3 has 12 amino acids. Trimming took off 2 bases at V and 5 bases at J, with 5 bases between the two ends. The CDR3 reads CASSYTGDTQYF. As DNA, the CDR3 is TGTGCCAGCAGTTACACAGGAGATACGCAGTATTTT.

V is TRBV5-1 and J is TRBJ2-1; 8 nucleotides align to TRBD2. In germline, CDR1 is SGHRS, CDR2 YFSETQ. J lost 4 bases, V lost 5 bases, and 8 bases had no gene match. The length of the CDR3 is 15 residues. The CDR3 DNA reads as TGCGCCAGCAGTCACGGACTAGCACTGTACAATGAGCAGTTCTTC. It yields the protein CASSHGLALYNEQFF.

The chain combines TRBV3-1 with TRBJ2-5, with no clear D. Germline V gene data show CDR1 as LGHDT and CDR2 as YNNKEL (reference sequence). V lost 3 bases and J lost 5, with 13 bases in between. The length of the CDR3 is 14 residues. The CDR3 bases are TGTGCCAGCAGCCAGTTGGTACTGACGGAGACCCAGTACTTC. Translation: CASSQLVLTETQYF.

The chain is built from TRBV28 and TRBJ1-2; 9 bases are a match to TRBD1. There are 15 residues in the CDR3. V lost 4 bases, J lost 6 bases, and 9 bases stayed unmatched. The germline gives CDR1 MDHEN, CDR2 SYDVKM. The CDR3 spells CASSSPWGTGNGYTF. The CDR3 DNA is TGTGCCAGCAGTTCCCCGTGGGGGACAGGGAATGGCTACACCTTC.

The rearrangement links TRBV6-6 to TRBJ2-7, with a tentative D call TRBD2 (6 bases). This CDR3 region has 15 residues. Germline loops: CDR1 MNHNY, CDR2 SVGAGI (reference sequence). Between the trimmed V and J ends, which lost 2 bases and 4 bases, there was a span of 15 bases. Written as DNA, the CDR3 is TGTGCCAGCAGTTACCCCCCAGGGCGGGGTTACGAGCAGTACTTC. Its protein is CASSYPPGRGYEQYF.

Comments on this clonotype: At one end the junction does not follow the germline gene, possibly because of a read error. V is TRBV29-1 and J is TRBJ1-2; 7 bases fit TRBD1. This CDR3 spans 15 amino acids. Germline CDR1 and CDR2: SQVTM and ANQGSEA. The CDR3 loop is CSLESYQGVGYGYTF. The CDR3 DNA follows: TGCAGCCTTGAATCATACCAGGGGGTAGGGTATGGCTACACCTTC.

The V call is TRBV11-2, the J call TRBJ2-3; TRBD1 or TRBD2 may be the D gene (6 bases each). The V gene's germline CDR1 is SGHAT and CDR2 FQNNGV. The CDR3 is 16 residues long. Trimming took 5 bases from V and 0 from J, leaving 15 bases between them. For the CDR3, the DNA is TGTGCCAGCAGCCCCCTGACAGGAGGGAGCACAGATACGCAGTATTTT. Protein product: CASSPLTGGSTDTQYF.

The chain links TRBV5-1 to TRBJ2-3, with D possibly matching TRBD2 (7 bases). CDR3 length: 15 residues. CDR1 SGHRS and CDR2 YFSETQ come from the germline V gene. V lost 6 bases and J lost 6, with 20 bases in between. The CDR3 region is CASTTSPGGMDTQYF. The CDR3 nucleotides read TGCGCCAGCACCACGTCACCGGGGGGCATGGATACGCAGTATTTT.

Points on this clonotype: A much bigger clone sits one base away, suggesting this may be a read error. The gene calls are TRBV7-2 and TRBJ2-7, with 10 bases fitting TRBD1. With V trimmed by 5 bases and J by 2 bases, 6 bases remained unmatched. The CDR3 consists of 15 residues. Germline CDR1 SGHTA, CDR2 FQGNSA. The CDR3 sequence is CASSATGTGAYEQYF. The CDR3 bases are TGTGCCAGCAGCGCTACCGGGACAGGGGCCTACGAGCAGTACTTC.

In its sample, this clonotype was seen a few times. The V call is TRBV24-1, the J call TRBJ1-5; D might be TRBD1 (5 bases). V shed 4 bases and J shed 6 bases, with 12 bases lying between them. The germline V gene has CDR1 KGHDR and CDR2 SFDVKD. The CDR3 is 14 residues long. The chain's CDR3 is CATSDQAGPQPQHF. In DNA form, the CDR3 reads TGTGCCACCAGTGACCAGGCGGGGCCTCAGCCCCAGCATTTT.

The CDR3 spells CASSWVLPSYEQYF. For the CDR3, the DNA is TGTGCCAGCAGTTGGGTGCTCCCCTCCTACGAGCAGTACTTC. This chain links TRBV6-5 with TRBJ2-7; no clear D gene. CDR1 and CDR2 from the germline V gene are MNHEY and SVGAGI. There are 14 residues in the CDR3. The V gene lost 4 bases and the J gene lost 0 bases, with 10 bases spanning the gap.

In its sample, this clonotype was seen a few times. This sequence joins TRBV20-1 and TRBJ2-7, with unresolved D. Trimming took 5 bases from V and 2 from J, leaving 10 bases between them. Germline CDR1 and CDR2: DFQATT and SNEGSKA (reference sequence). This CDR3 is 12 amino acids long. CDR3 in DNA: TGCAGTGCTCCAGGCACTACCTACGAGCAGTACTTC. Protein: CSAPGTTYEQYF.

This clonotype was observed once. The chain is built from TRBV9 and TRBJ2-4, with a possible D match to TRBD1 (5 bases). The DNA matches TRBJ2-5 better at its end, which makes the J call doubtful. CDR1 and CDR2 from the germline V gene are SGDLS and YYNGEE. The CDR3 sequence is 14 residues long. Written as DNA, the CDR3 is TGTGCCAGCAGCGTAGAAGGGGCTCGGGAGACCCAGTACTTC. Translating gives CASSVEGARETQYF.

This clonotype has a handful of counts. V gene TRBV6-2 or TRBV6-3 combines with J gene TRBJ2-7, with TRBD2 matching over 14 bases. The CDR3 has 16 amino acids. V lost 7 bases to trimming and J lost 2 bases; unmatched junction nucleotides: 7. Germline V gene sequence: CDR1 MNHEY, CDR2 SVGEGT. The CDR3 coding sequence is TGTGCCAGCATGGGGACTAGCGGGAGCCGAACCTACGAGCAGTACTTC. It codes for CASMGTSGSRTYEQYF.

The chain carries TRBV12-3 or TRBV12-4 and TRBJ2-3; possible D gene TRBD1, 5 bases. The V end was cut by 3 bases, the J end by 3 bases, with 16 bases between. This CDR3 contains 16 residues. The CDR3 sequence is CASSFVAGLRTDTQYF. CDR3 coding DNA: TGTGCCAGCAGTTTTGTGGCAGGGCTTAGGACAGATACGCAGTATTTT.

This clonotype was seen only a few times. The chain uses TRBV7-9 and TRBJ1-2; D unclear. V was cut by 1 base and J by 10 bases, with 13 bases left in between. This CDR3 is built from 13 residues. CDR1 and CDR2 (germline): SEHNR, FQNEAQ (reference sequence). CDR3 protein: CASSLGGQSHYTF. In nucleotides, the CDR3 is TGTGCCAGCAGCTTAGGAGGGCAGTCCCACTACACCTTC. The whole variable domain, remainder taken from reference TRBV7-9 and TRBJ1-2, is DTGVSQNPRHKITKRGQNVTFRCDPISEHNRLYWYRQTLGQGPEFLTYFQNEAQLEKSRLLSDRFSAERPKGSFSTLEIQRTEQGDSAMYLCASSLGGQSHYTFGSGTRLTVV.

The CDR3 region is CASRVAVLRGYTF. The CDR3 DNA reads as TGTGCCAGCAGGGTAGCTGTCCTGCGTGGCTACACCTTC. V usage is TRBV28 and J usage is TRBJ1-2; D remains ambiguous. CDR1 is MDHEN, CDR2 SYDVKM, per germline. Between the trimmed V and J ends, which lost 6 bases and 7 bases, there was a span of 15 bases. The CDR3 has 13 residues.

Only a few counts were recorded for this clonotype. This sequence joins TRBV5-1 and TRBJ2-3; 10 bases map to TRBD2. This CDR3 region has 16 residues. V lost 1 base to trimming and J lost 4 bases; unmatched junction nucleotides: 6. Looked up from germline, CDR1 is SGHRS and CDR2 is YFSETQ. The CDR3 loop is CASSLSPAGGADTQYF. The CDR3 DNA is TGCGCCAGCAGCTTGAGCCCAGCGGGAGGGGCAGATACGCAGTATTTT.